This entry is about one T cell receptor (beta chain). No antigen is known for it. Separation from the roughly 670-subject first cohort characterized the roughly 120-subject validation cohort, to which the donors belonged. The sample originates from a study of cytomegalovirus exposure and HLA in healthy donors. Study-level findings and limits: Generally TCR sequences proved uncommon, though certain public TCRs appeared in numerous donors.

Some clones are missing from TCRdb's copy, which holds only in-frame ones; the method was immunoSEQ multiplex PCR. The table lists about 340,000 clones, roughly 90% of them singletons, with around 0.84% in the top ten. The germline gives CDR1 SNHLY, CDR2 FYNNEI. J was trimmed by 2 bases and V by 8 bases; bases with no gene match: 8. The CDR3 is 14 amino acids. The TCR comes from a woman in her late teens or twenties in good health and CMV-seronegative. The specimen was PBMCs. The chain links TRBV2 to TRBJ2-5, with 7 bases aligning to TRBD1. The chain's CDR3 is CASLWTGGQETQYF. The CDR3 DNA is TGTGCCAGCTTGTGGACAGGTGGACAAGAGACCCAGTACTTC.